This TCR beta chain comes out of a study of CD8 T cells in Susac syndrome. Across the whole study: When blood was collected, patients with Susac syndrome were therapy-naive, were taking corticosteroids, or were receiving intravenous immunoglobulin alone. Notes on the study in general: CD8+ clonal expansion in Susac peaked in TEMRA cells and active patients. The total CD8+ repertoires contained under 20 Susac-specific public clones, and the CD8+ TEMRA repertoires contained roughly 5.

Random hexamers were used to reverse transcribe the RNA input (about 0.5 to 1 ug). Coverage of TCR beta CDR3 amplification by immunoSEQ multiplex PCR extended to 54 Vbeta and 13 Jbeta. From the immunoSEQ multiplex PCR reads, TCRdb called clonotypes with MiXCR, one entry per CDR3 protein. The table has around 100,000 distinct CDR3 sequences, 95% seen once. The table lists this clonotype with a count of one. Its antigen is undetermined. Per germline, CDR1 SEHNR and CDR2 FQNEAQ (reference sequence). The CDR3 is 16 residues long. The ends were cut back, 5 bases at V and 2 bases at J, with 16 bases in the middle.

The chain has TRBV7-9 and TRBJ2-1, with D possibly being TRBD2 (6 bases). Sequencing was performed on CD8+ T cells from PBMCs. This sequence was found in a human donor with Susac syndrome. This chain's CDR3 is CASSKVLATTYNEQFF. CDR3 nucleotide sequence: TGTGCCAGCAGCAAAGTACTAGCAACGACCTACAATGAGCAGTTCTTC.